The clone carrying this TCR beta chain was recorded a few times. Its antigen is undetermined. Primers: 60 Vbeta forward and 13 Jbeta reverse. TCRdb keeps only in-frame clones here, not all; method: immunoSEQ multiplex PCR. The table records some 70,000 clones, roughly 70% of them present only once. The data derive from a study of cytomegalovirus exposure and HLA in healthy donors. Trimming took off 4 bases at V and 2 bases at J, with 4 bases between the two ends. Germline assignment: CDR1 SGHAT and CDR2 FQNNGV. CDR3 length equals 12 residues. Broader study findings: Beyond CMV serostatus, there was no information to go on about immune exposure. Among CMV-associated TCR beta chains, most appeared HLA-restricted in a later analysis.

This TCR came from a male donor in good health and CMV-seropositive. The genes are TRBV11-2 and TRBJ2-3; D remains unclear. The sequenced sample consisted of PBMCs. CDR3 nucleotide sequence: TGTGCCAGCAGCTCCTACACAGATACGCAGTATTTT. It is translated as CASSSYTDTQYF. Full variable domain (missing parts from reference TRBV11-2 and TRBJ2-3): EAGVAQSPRYKIIEKRQSVAFWCNPISGHATLYWYQQILGQGPKLLIQFQNNGVVDDSQLPKDRFSAERLKGVDSTLKIQPAKLEDSAVYLCASSSYTDTQYFGPGTRLTVL.